These 30 T cell receptor beta chains share one sample of origin, sequenced in a study of T cell repertoires in cytomegalovirus infection. Using its own MiXCR run on the reads, TCRdb lists one record per CDR3 protein. The sample lists approximately 630,000 distinct CDR3 sequences; around 24% were seen once. Sequencing was done on a sample of CD8+ T cells from PBMCs. The receptors originated from a human donor in good health (CMV status not recorded). Some clones in this sample may be carry-over from other donors' samples.

As DNA, the CDR3 is TGTGCCAGCAGCTCACAGGGAAGAATTTCCTACGAGCAGTACTTC. This encodes CASSSQGRISYEQYF. V usage is TRBV7-9 and J usage is TRBJ2-7; a possible D gene is TRBD1 (6 bases). Trimming stripped 4 bases from V and 1 base from J, with 14 bases between. Per germline, CDR1 SEHNR and CDR2 FQNEAQ (reference sequence). CDR3 length: 15 residues.

Points on this clonotype: This may come from a read error, since a much larger clone is one base off. The rearrangement joins TRBV6-2 or TRBV6-3 to TRBJ2-1; D not certain. Per the germline V gene, CDR1 is MNHEY and CDR2 is SVGEGT. This CDR3 is 15 amino acids long. V was cut by 5 bases and J by 0 bases, with 11 bases left in between. The CDR3 region has the DNA TGTGCCAGCAGTCACGTGGGTAACTCCTACAATGAGCAGTTCTTC. Encoded protein: CASSHVGNSYNEQFF.

This clonotype has ten or more counts. The rearrangement links TRBV28 to TRBJ2-5, with 7 bases that match TRBD1. CDR3 size: 14 residues. Germline V gene lookup returns CDR1 MDHEN and CDR2 SYDVKM. The trim removed 6 bases at V and 1 base at J, leaving 5 bases unmatched. This CDR3 reads CASSSGTAQETQYF. The CDR3 DNA reads as TGTGCCAGCAGCTCCGGGACAGCCCAAGAGACCCAGTACTTC. Together with reference TRBV28 and TRBJ2-5, the CDR3 gives the full variable domain: DVKVTQSSRYLVKRTGEKVFLECVQDMDHENMFWYRQDPGLGLRLIYFSYDVKMKEKGDIPEGYSVSREKKERFSLILESASTNQTSMYLCASSSGTAQETQYFGPGTRLLVL.

This clonotype was found many times. The V gene is TRBV7-6, the J gene TRBJ2-1; TRBD2 agrees at 11 bases. CDR1 is SGHVS, CDR2 FNYEAQ, per germline. This CDR3 has 15 residues. J gave up 9 bases and V 4 bases, and 8 bases lay outside the gene matches. CDR3 coding DNA: TGTGCCAGCAGCTATAGCGGGGGGGCCAGAAGTGAGCAGTTCTTC. Translating it yields CASSYSGGARSEQFF.

The V call is TRBV5-4, the J call TRBJ2-3; D remains ambiguous. V lost 1 base and J lost 2, with 11 bases in between. The CDR3 spans 15 residues. CDR1 and CDR2 from the germline V gene are SGHNT and YYREEE (reference sequence). The CDR3 nucleotides read TGTGCCAGCAGCTTGAGAAGGGAAACCACAGATACGCAGTATTTT. This encodes CASSLRRETTDTQYF.

Note on this clonotype: A junction boundary mismatches the germline segment, possibly from a read error. The CDR3, as DNA: TGTGTCAGCAGTTCCGACAGGGAGATCACAGATACGCAGTATTTT. It specifies CVSSSDREITDTQYF. The V gene is TRBV7-9, the J gene TRBJ2-3, with TRBD1 matching over 7 bases. There are 15 residues in the CDR3. From germline, CDR1 is SEHNR and CDR2 FQNEAQ (reference sequence).

V and J are TRBV6-5 and TRBJ2-1, with a possible D match to TRBD1 (6 bases). Trimming removed 2 bases at V and 0 bases at J, with 14 bases between. This CDR3 is built from 17 residues. CDR1 and CDR2 from the germline V gene are MNHEY and SVGAGI. CDR3 protein: CASSYHLTGSSYNEQFF. CDR3 coding DNA: TGTGCCAGCAGTTACCACTTGACAGGTAGCTCCTACAATGAGCAGTTCTTC.

The chain employs TRBV28 and TRBJ1-5; 9 nucleotides agree with TRBD1. Per the germline V gene, CDR1 is MDHEN and CDR2 is SYDVKM. The V gene end was trimmed by 2 bases and the J gene end by 5 bases; junction bases not matched to a gene: 4. The CDR3 covers 15 residues. The CDR3 is CASSLRQGGDQPQHF. The CDR3 DNA reads TGTGCCAGCAGTTTACGACAGGGGGGCGATCAGCCCCAGCATTTT.

This clonotype came up many times. This chain joins TRBV28 and TRBJ1-2, with 10 bases identical to TRBD1. V lost 4 bases and J lost 4; bases outside the gene matches: 15. Germline values: CDR1 MDHEN, CDR2 SYDVKM. This CDR3 contains 18 residues. CDR3: CASSSYRDRGLAFYGYTF. For the CDR3, the DNA is TGTGCCAGCAGTTCATACCGGGACAGGGGACTAGCATTCTATGGCTACACCTTC.

This clonotype was counted ten times or more. The chain uses TRBV25-1 and TRBJ2-3; 10 bases agree with TRBD1. CDR1 and CDR2 (germline): MGHDK, SYGVNS. This CDR3 comprises 14 residues. The V gene end was trimmed by 4 bases and the J gene end by 10 bases; junction bases not matched to a gene: 8. The CDR3 nucleotides read TGTGCCAGCAGTGGTGGACAGGGGGGTTTTTCGCAGTATTTT. As protein: CASSGGQGGFSQYF.

Only a few counts were recorded for this clonotype. This chain links TRBV7-3 with TRBJ2-2, with D unclear. V was cut by 5 bases and J by 0 bases, with 7 bases left in between. This CDR3 spans 14 amino acids. Germline lookup yields CDR1 SGHTA and CDR2 FQGTGA. In DNA, the CDR3 is TGTGCCAGCAGCCCGTTAACGAACACCGGGGAGCTGTTTTTT. Its translation: CASSPLTNTGELFF.

This clonotype was counted a few times. V usage is TRBV12-3 or TRBV12-4 and J usage is TRBJ1-1, with 8 bases fitting TRBD1. Unmatched junction bases numbered 2, after V lost 4 bases and J lost 4 bases. This CDR3 is 13 amino acids long. The CDR3 nucleotides are TGTGCCAGCAGTTGGACAGGGCCCACTGAAGCTTTCTTT. It is translated as CASSWTGPTEAFF.

This clonotype has just a few counts. The V gene is TRBV14, the J gene TRBJ2-7; D is possibly TRBD1 (8 bases). V was shortened by 5 bases and J by 1 base, with 15 bases between the two germline ends. CDR3 length: 15 residues. Germline values: CDR1 SGHDN, CDR2 FVKESK. CDR3 amino acids: CASSGRDRPSYEQYF. The CDR3 DNA sequence: TGTGCCAGCAGCGGGAGGGACAGGCCATCCTACGAGCAGTACTTC.

This clonotype was detected a few times. The chain employs TRBV28 and TRBJ2-3; D perhaps matches TRBD2 (6 bases). The CDR3 sequence is 14 residues long. The V end was cut by 7 bases, the J end by 0 bases, with 11 bases between. Germline-derived CDR1 and CDR2 are MDHEN and SYDVKM. The CDR3 region has the DNA TGTGCCAGCACCTGGGGGACTAGCACAGATACGCAGTATTTT. Translation: CASTWGTSTDTQYF.

This clonotype was found many times. This chain uses TRBV28 with TRBJ2-1; TRBD2 aligns across 12 bases. V dropped 2 bases and J dropped 4; count of bases not matched to a gene: 6. Germline loops: CDR1 MDHEN, CDR2 SYDVKM. The length of the CDR3 is 17 residues. The CDR3 reads CASSLRGLAGGYNEQFF. The CDR3 DNA is TGTGCCAGCAGTTTAAGGGGCCTAGCGGGGGGGTACAATGAGCAGTTCTTC.

The chain employs TRBV7-3 and TRBJ2-5; D is possibly TRBD1 (6 bases). The CDR3 length is 18 residues. V lost 5 bases and J 2 bases, leaving 24 bases between the germline ends. CDR1 and CDR2 from the germline V gene are SGHTA and FQGTGA. The CDR3 loop reads CASSIMGWVQGNQETQYF. As DNA, the CDR3 is TGTGCCAGCAGCATAATGGGCTGGGTACAGGGTAATCAAGAGACCCAGTACTTC.

The genes are TRBV29-1 and TRBJ2-2, with TRBD2 as a possible D gene (5 bases). V was trimmed by 5 bases and J by 1 base, leaving 11 bases between them. Germline assignment: CDR1 SQVTM and CDR2 ANQGSEA. This CDR3 is built from 14 residues. The CDR3 DNA reads as TGCAGCGTTATTGTTGGAGGGAACACCGGGGAGCTGTTTTTT. Its translation is CSVIVGGNTGELFF.

In this sample, this clonotype turned up many times. The rearrangement uses TRBV6-2 or TRBV6-3 and TRBJ2-1; D call uncertain. The germline gives CDR1 MNHEY, CDR2 SVGEGT. The ends were cut back, 6 bases at V and 2 bases at J, with 14 bases in the middle. The CDR3 covers 15 residues. The CDR3: CASRLTAYPYNEQFF. In DNA, the CDR3 is TGTGCCAGCAGGCTTACAGCATACCCCTACAATGAGCAGTTCTTC.

The chain employs TRBV2 and TRBJ2-7; 9 nucleotides line up with TRBD1. The germline CDR1 and CDR2 sequences are SNHLY and FYNNEI. The CDR3 is 15 amino acids. The J segment lost 3 bases and the V segment lost 2 bases, leaving 5 bases of the junction unmatched. CDR3 protein: CASSEKGTGSYEQYF. In DNA, the CDR3 is TGTGCCAGCAGTGAAAAAGGGACAGGGAGCTACGAGCAGTACTTC.

This clonotype was observed a few times. This chain uses TRBV20-1 with TRBJ1-1; the match to TRBD1 covers 11 bases. The length of the CDR3 is 14 residues. V lost 6 bases to trimming and J lost 4 bases; unmatched junction nucleotides: 7. Germline CDR1 DFQATT, CDR2 SNEGSKA (reference sequence). The CDR3 DNA reads as TGCAGTGCCACGGACAGGGGGCTGCTCACTGAAGCTTTCTTT. This encodes CSATDRGLLTEAFF.

This clonotype was seen more than once but under ten times. This chain connects TRBV4-2 to TRBJ1-1, with a tentative D call TRBD1 (5 bases). CDR1 is LGHNA and CDR2 is YNFKEQ in the germline V gene. CDR3 size: 13 residues. Trimming shortened V by 6 bases and J by 6 bases, and 14 bases separated the two germline ends. The CDR3 DNA reads as TGTGCCAGCAGTCGGACGGGACGGGCTGAAGCTTTCTTT. Translation: CASSRTGRAEAFF.

The sample holds a few counts of this clonotype. The chain employs TRBV27 and TRBJ1-1; the match to TRBD1 covers 8 bases. The CDR3 contains 15 residues. CDR1 is MNHEY, CDR2 SMNVEV, per germline (reference sequence). J gave up 1 base and V 6 bases, and 7 bases lay outside the gene matches. The CDR3 is CASRSLDRGNTEAFF. For the CDR3, the DNA is TGTGCCAGCAGATCCCTCGACAGGGGGAACACTGAAGCTTTCTTT.

The chain is built from TRBV6-6 and TRBJ2-5; the match to TRBD2 covers 10 bases. CDR3 length: 18 amino acids. The V segment lost 0 bases and the J segment 5 bases; nucleotides outside the gene matches: 12. Looked up from germline, CDR1 is MNHNY and CDR2 is SVGAGI (reference sequence). The CDR3 here is CASSYSQRVAGGKETQYF. The DNA for the CDR3 is TGTGCCAGCAGTTACTCTCAAAGGGTAGCGGGGGGTAAGGAGACCCAGTACTTC.

This clonotype was seen a handful of times. The CDR3 protein is CASSLRGTIYF. CDR3 DNA sequence: TGTGCCAGCAGTCTTCGGGGTACCATATATTTT. The chain joins TRBV12-3 or TRBV12-4 to TRBJ1-3; unclear D gene. The V end lost 5 bases, the J end lost 10 bases, and 9 bases lay between the germline ends. The CDR3 runs to 11 residues.

This clonotype was observed a few times. The rearrangement uses TRBV11-2 and TRBJ1-2; D not certain. This CDR3 comprises 14 residues. V was pared by 5 bases and J by 2 bases, with 12 bases between. Per the germline V gene, CDR1 is SGHAT and CDR2 is FQNNGV. CDR3 loop: CASSPPAPNYGYTF. CDR3 bases: TGTGCCAGCAGCCCCCCAGCACCGAACTATGGCTACACCTTC.

This clonotype was seen many times. V gene TRBV7-6 combines with J gene TRBJ2-7; 8 positions match TRBD1. Unmatched junction bases numbered 14, after V lost 5 bases and J lost 2 bases. Germline V gene data show CDR1 as SGHVS and CDR2 as FNYEAQ. CDR3 size: 17 residues. CDR3 protein: CASSTRTGLHPAYEQYF. The CDR3 bases are TGTGCCAGCAGCACCCGGACAGGGCTCCATCCGGCCTACGAGCAGTACTTC.

This clonotype came up many times. V and J are TRBV4-2 and TRBJ2-1; D perhaps matches TRBD2 (6 bases). This CDR3 spans 15 amino acids. V lost 3 bases, J lost 1 base, and 10 bases lay in between. Per germline, CDR1 LGHNA and CDR2 YNFKEQ. In DNA form, the CDR3 reads TGTGCCAGCAGCCAGCCGGAGGGGTCCTACAATGAGCAGTTCTTC. Translated, it gives CASSQPEGSYNEQFF.

The chain combines TRBV6-5 with TRBJ2-7; perhaps TRBD1 as D (5 bases). Germline V gene data show CDR1 as MNHEY and CDR2 as SVGAGI. This CDR3 has 13 residues. Trimming took off 2 bases at V and 5 bases at J, with 10 bases between the two ends. This CDR3 is CASSYRQFHEQYF. The CDR3 DNA sequence: TGTGCCAGCAGTTACAGACAGTTCCACGAGCAGTACTTC.

This clonotype was seen at least ten times. The chain combines TRBV19 with TRBJ2-3; possibly TRBD2 for D (6 bases). V lost 1 base and J 0 bases, leaving 14 bases between the germline ends. This CDR3 region has 17 residues. CDR1 is LNHDA and CDR2 is SQIVND in the germline V gene (reference sequence). This CDR3 is CASSIVLVGGSTDTQYF. In DNA form, the CDR3 reads TGTGCCAGTAGTATAGTATTAGTCGGGGGAAGCACAGATACGCAGTATTTT.

This clonotype has more than one count but fewer than ten. The V call is TRBV4-1, the J call TRBJ1-2; no firm D call. Trimming removed 5 bases from V and 3 bases from J, with 4 bases in between. Germline V lookup: CDR1 MGHRA, CDR2 YSYEKL. The CDR3 totals 11 residues. CDR3 residues: CASSDHYGYTF. The CDR3 nucleotides read TGCGCCAGCAGCGACCACTATGGCTACACCTTC.